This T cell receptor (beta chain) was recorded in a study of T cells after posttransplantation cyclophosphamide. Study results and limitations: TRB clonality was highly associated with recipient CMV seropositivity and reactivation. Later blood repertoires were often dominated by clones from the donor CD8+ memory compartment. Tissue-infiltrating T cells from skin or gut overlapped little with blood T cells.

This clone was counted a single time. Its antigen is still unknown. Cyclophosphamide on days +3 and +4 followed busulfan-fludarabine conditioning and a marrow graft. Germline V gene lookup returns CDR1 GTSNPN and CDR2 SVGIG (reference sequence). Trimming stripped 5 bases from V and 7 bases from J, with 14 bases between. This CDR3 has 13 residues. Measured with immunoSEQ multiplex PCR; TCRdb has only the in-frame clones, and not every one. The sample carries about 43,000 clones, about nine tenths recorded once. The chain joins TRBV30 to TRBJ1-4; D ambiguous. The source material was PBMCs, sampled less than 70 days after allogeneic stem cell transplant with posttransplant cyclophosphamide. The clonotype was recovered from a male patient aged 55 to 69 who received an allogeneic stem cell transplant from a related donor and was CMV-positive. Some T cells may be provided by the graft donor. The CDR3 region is CAWAGTDPEKLFF. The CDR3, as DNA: TGTGCCTGGGCGGGAACAGACCCTGAAAAACTGTTTTTT. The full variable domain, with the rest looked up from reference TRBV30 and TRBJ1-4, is SQTIHQWPATLVQPVGSPLSLECTVEGTSNPNLYWYRQAAGRGLQLLFYSVGIGQISSEVPQNLSASRPQDRQFILSSKKLLLSDSGFYLCAWAGTDPEKLFFGSGTQLSVL.